The rows below give T cell receptor beta chains drawn from one sample of a study of T-cell memory formation after mild COVID-19. TCRdb re-called the 5' RACE reads through MiXCR, storing one row per CDR3 protein. This sample has about 430,000 distinct CDR3 sequences, with roughly 17% found just once. Specimen: PBMCs or a T cell subset sorted from them (not recorded which). Receptor source: a man younger than 30 who had mild COVID-19 (a few samples of this study predate the infection). Cell type and time point are not known. Each CDR3 is given with its conserved first and last residue. The order of the fields is clone size, V gene, J gene, D gene, CDR3 DNA, CDR3 protein. A D gene is named only where the DNA matches it firmly. Clone size is shown for a subset of rows, as once, few, many or a class of expanded clone.

>-|TRBV19|TRBJ1-1|TRBD1
TGTGCCAGTAGTCCGGCAGGGGGCAGCATGAACACTGAAGCTTTCTTT
CASSPAGGSMNTEAFF
>-|TRBV10-3|TRBJ1-2|TRBD1
TGTGCCATCGGCAGGGGGAACTATGGCTACACCTTC
CAIGRGNYGYTF
>-|TRBV12-3/TRBV12-4|TRBJ2-1|TRBD2
TGTGCCAGCAGTTCGGCGGGACTAGCGGGGGAGGATGAGCAGTTCTTC
CASSSAGLAGEDEQFF
>many|TRBV28|TRBJ2-6|TRBD1
TGTGCCAGCAGTTTAGGGGACAGGGAGACCAACGTCCTGACTTTC
CASSLGDRETNVLTF
>few|TRBV7-6|TRBJ1-3|-
TGTGCCAGCAGCTTCGCAAACACCATATATTTT
CASSFANTIYF
>many|TRBV12-3/TRBV12-4|TRBJ2-3|TRBD2
TGTGCCAGCAACCTAGTAGCGGGGGGCGGAGATACGCAGTATTTT
CASNLVAGGGDTQYF
>-|TRBV28|TRBJ2-5|TRBD1
TGTGCCAGCGGAGGCGTGGACAGGGACCAAGAGACCCAGTACTTC
CASGGVDRDQETQYF
>-|TRBV5-1|TRBJ1-5|-
TGCGCCAGCAGCTTTGGGCAGGGAGAGCTGCCCCAGCATTTT
CASSFGQGELPQHF
>few|TRBV11-2|TRBJ2-3|-
TGTGCCAGCAGCTTATTTATAGGGCAGGGCACAGATACGCAGTATTTT
CASSLFIGQGTDTQYF
>-|TRBV30|TRBJ2-7|TRBD1
TGTGCCTGGAGCTCGACAGGGATCGGTGAGCAGTACTTC
CAWSSTGIGEQYF
>-|TRBV12-3/TRBV12-4|TRBJ2-7|-
TGTGCCAGCAGTTTCAGGGTGGGAGAGCAGTACTTC
CASSFRVGEQYF
>-|TRBV4-1|TRBJ1-1|TRBD1
TGCGCCAGCAGCCAACCGGGACAGACTTTTGTGGGAGCTTTCTTT
CASSQPGQTFVGAFF
>few|TRBV7-2|TRBJ2-1|TRBD2
TGTGCCAGCAGCCGCGGGGGGAACGACAATGAGCAGTTCTTC
CASSRGGNDNEQFF
>many|TRBV5-6|TRBJ1-2|TRBD1
TGTGCCAGCAGCCCCCGGACAGGGACCTATGGCTACACCTTC
CASSPRTGTYGYTF
>-|TRBV28|TRBJ1-5|-
TGTGCCACCCACGACGAGGGCGAAATACGTCAGCCCCAGCATTTT
CATHDEGEIRQPQHF
>once|TRBV30|TRBJ1-4|-
TGTGCCTGGACACGGGGGTTGACCCCTAATGAAAAACTGTTTTTT
CAWTRGLTPNEKLFF
>-|TRBV6-2/TRBV6-3|TRBJ1-5|-
TGTGCCAGCGCCGCAGGACAGCTCAATCAGCCCCAGCATTTT
CASAAGQLNQPQHF
>-|TRBV10-3|TRBJ2-1|TRBD2
TGTGCCATCAGTCTTGACGGGGGGGCCTTTGAGCAGTTCTTC
CAISLDGGAFEQFF
>-|TRBV6-5|TRBJ2-2|-
TGTGCCAGCAGTTACGGGGGGTATCCGGAGCTGTTTTTT
CASSYGGYPELFF
>few|TRBV6-5|TRBJ1-2|-
TGTGCCAGCAGACGATCAGGGACTGGTGGCTACACCTTC
CASRRSGTGGYTF
>few|TRBV19|TRBJ2-1|TRBD2
TGTGCCAGTAGTATAGTGGGCGGGGGATACAATGAGCAGTTCTTC
CASSIVGGGYNEQFF
>few|TRBV3-1|TRBJ2-1|TRBD2
TGTGCCAGCAGCCGCGGACTAGCGGAGGTTGAGCAGTTCTTC
CASSRGLAEVEQFF
>-|TRBV5-1|TRBJ1-4|TRBD1
TGCGCCAGCAGCTCGCGGGACAGGGGGATAAGTGAAAAACTGTTTTTT
CASSSRDRGISEKLFF
>many|TRBV5-1|TRBJ2-4|-
TGCGCCAGCAGCTTTGGAAACATTCAGTACTTC
CASSFGNIQYF
>few|TRBV7-6|TRBJ2-2|-
TGTGCCAGCAGCCCAAGACGTGGGACTCGCAGGAACACCGGGGAGCTGTTTTTT
CASSPRRGTRRNTGELFF
>-|TRBV29-1|TRBJ2-2|-
TGCAGCCCGCCCGGGGAGCTGTTTTTT
CSPPGELFF
>-|TRBV5-1|TRBJ2-1|TRBD1
TGCGCCAGCAGGGACGGGACAGGGTCGTACAATGAGCAGTTCTTC
CASRDGTGSYNEQFF
>few|TRBV29-1|TRBJ2-1|TRBD2
TGCAGCGTTGCCGGGAGGGTCTATGAGCAGTTCTTC
CSVAGRVYEQFF
>many|TRBV11-2|TRBJ2-2|TRBD1
TGTGCCAGCAGCAAAACTGGACAGGGGAGCACCGGGGAGCTGTTTTTT
CASSKTGQGSTGELFF
>-|TRBV4-2|TRBJ1-2|TRBD1
TGTGCCAGCAGCCAAGCTCGGACAGGGAGGGGCTATGGCTACACCTTC
CASSQARTGRGYGYTF
>few|TRBV28|TRBJ2-7|TRBD1
TGTGCCAGCAGTTTACCCCCGGGACAGGGCGTTTATGAGTACTTC
CASSLPPGQGVYEYF
>-|TRBV6-5|TRBJ2-3|TRBD2
TGTGCCAGCAGTGGACTAGCGGGCGCCTCTGCCACAGATACGCAGTATTTT
CASSGLAGASATDTQYF
>-|TRBV25-1|TRBJ2-7|-
TGTGCCAGCAGTCACAGGGTCGGCGAGCAGTACTTC
CASSHRVGEQYF
>few|TRBV20-1|TRBJ1-2|TRBD1
TGCAGTGCCAAATCCCAGGACAGGAGTAGTGGCTACACCTTC
CSAKSQDRSSGYTF
>-|TRBV28|TRBJ1-2|-
TGTGCCAGCAGTTTAGGGGCAGGCAGGGACTATGGCTACACCTTC
CASSLGAGRDYGYTF
>many|TRBV6-2/TRBV6-3|TRBJ2-1|-
TGTGCCAGCAGGCTAGGGGGTGAGCAGTTCTTC
CASRLGGEQFF
>-|TRBV16|TRBJ1-5|-
TGTGCCAGCAGCCCCTGGGGGGCGTTGCCCCAGCATTTT
CASSPWGALPQHF